This TCR beta chain was profiled in a study of yellow fever vaccine responses in identical twins. Study findings and constraints: Among the twins, the vaccine T cell response reportedly seemed partly convergent and partly personalized.

Trimming pared 0 bases from V and 6 bases from J, leaving 10 bases between. Germline V gene data show CDR1 as SGDLS and CDR2 as YYNGEE. This CDR3 has 14 residues. TCRdb used MiXCR to reprocess the RT-PCR reads, holding one entry per CDR3 protein. The profile shows about 3,100 distinct CDR3 sequences, over 70% of them singletons. On this clonotype: Its antigen is currently unknown.

The chain recombines TRBV9 with TRBJ2-1; weak D call: TRBD2 (5 bases). The specimen comprised T cells from blood (PBMCs), unsorted or a sorted subset (not recorded which), sampled before or after yellow fever vaccination (not recorded which). The receptor's source is a woman younger than 35 who received the yellow fever vaccine. The DNA for the CDR3 is TGTGCCAGCAGCGTAGAACTAGTAGCCAATGAGCAGTTCTTC. Translating gives CASSVELVANEQFF.